What follows describes a single T cell receptor beta chain. The data were obtained in a study of glioma-infiltrating T cells after dendritic cell vaccination. Study-wide context: Treatment, given 2003 to 2012, was autologous tumor lysate-pulsed dendritic cell vaccination.

The CDR3 is 13 amino acids. The germline V gene encodes CDR1 SGDLS and CDR2 YYNGEE. V was clipped by 0 bases and J by 2 bases, with 6 bases between them. The repertoire was sequenced with immunoSEQ multiplex PCR; TCRdb's copy has only in-frame clones and lacks some. The sample carries fewer than 75,000 clones, 81% recorded once. V usage is TRBV9 and J usage is TRBJ2-7, with D possibly TRBD1 on 5 matching bases. Source: blood, taken before dendritic cell vaccination. The receptor was isolated from a human donor with glioblastoma. CDR3 nucleotides: TGTGCCAGCAGCGTAGGACAGACCTACGAGCAGTACTTC. It yields the protein CASSVGQTYEQYF.